This is a list of T cell receptor beta chains from one sample in a study of Ad26.COV2.S vaccination and SARS-CoV-2 variants. The table came from immunoSEQ multiplex PCR; TCRdb's copy has only in-frame clones and leaves some out. The data contain about 680,000 clones, more than 80% of them singletons. The source was peripheral blood, collected in a trial of Ad26.COV2.S vaccine versus placebo. The receptors come from a person between 18 and 65 years old who received the Ad26.COV2.S COVID-19 vaccine or a placebo. Both conserved end residues are part of each CDR3. The D gene is left open where the match is weak. The listing skips clone size in some rows; elsewhere it reads once, few, many or a size class.

>.|TRBV6-2/TRBV6-3|TRBJ1-5|.
CASSLSWGNQPQHF
TGTGCCAGCAGTTTGTCGTGGGGCAATCAGCCCCAGCATTTT
>.|TRBV12-3/TRBV12-4|TRBJ2-1|.
CASSSTVYNEQFF
TGTGCCAGCAGCTCGACGGTTTACAATGAGCAGTTCTTC
>.|TRBV5-1|TRBJ1-1|.
CASRSGLDWATEAFF
TGCGCCAGCAGGTCGGGACTCGATTGGGCCACTGAAGCTTTCTTT
>.|TRBV19|TRBJ1-5|.
CASSQEMQPQHF
TGTGCCAGTAGTCAGGAGATGCAGCCCCAGCATTTT
>.|TRBV5-6|TRBJ1-3|.
CASSLGTGRYTIYF
TGTGCCAGCAGCTTGGGGACGGGACGGTACACCATATATTTT
>once|TRBV5-1|TRBJ1-2|.
CASSLAVPNYGYTF
TGCGCCAGCAGCTTGGCTGTCCCTAACTATGGCTACACCTTC
>.|TRBV9|TRBJ1-4|.
CASSIRTEPNEKLFF
TGTGCCAGCAGCATTCGTACGGAACCTAATGAAAAACTGTTTTTT
>.|TRBV10-3|TRBJ1-4|TRBD1
CAISEGTATNEKLFF
TGTGCCATCAGTGAAGGGACAGCAACTAATGAAAAACTGTTTTTT
>.|TRBV28|TRBJ1-4|.
CASSLENEKLFF
TGTGCCAGCAGTCTCGAAAATGAAAAACTGTTTTTT
>.|TRBV7-8|TRBJ2-5|TRBD1
CASSSWTGQETQYF
TGTGCCAGCAGCTCATGGACAGGTCAAGAGACCCAGTACTTC
>.|TRBV9|TRBJ2-1|.
CASSVASPTYNEQFF
TGTGCCAGCAGCGTAGCCTCACCCACCTACAATGAGCAGTTCTTC
>.|TRBV9|TRBJ2-7|.
CASSVGGAGEQYF
TGTGCCAGCAGCGTAGGGGGGGCGGGCGAGCAGTACTTC
>.|TRBV6-5|TRBJ2-7|TRBD2
CASSLAGGPYEQYF
TGTGCCAGCAGTTTAGCGGGAGGGCCCTACGAGCAGTACTTC
>once|TRBV3-1/TRBV3-2|TRBJ2-2|TRBD1
CASSQWSNRGSGTGELFF
TGTGCCAGCAGCCAATGGTCCAACAGGGGGTCGGGCACCGGGGAGCTGTTTTTT
>once|TRBV19|TRBJ2-7|.
CASSDRGFEQYF
TGTGCCAGCTCGGATAGGGGGTTCGAGCAGTACTTC
>.|TRBV18|TRBJ1-3|.
CASSPPGAAGNTIYF
TGTGCCAGCTCACCACCGGGGGCAGCTGGAAACACCATATATTTT
>.|TRBV19|TRBJ1-5|.
CASSIDRGVGQPQHF
TGTGCCAGTAGTATAGACAGGGGTGTGGGGCAGCCCCAGCATTTT
>once|TRBV6-6|TRBJ2-7|TRBD2
CASTPRGTSYEQYF
TGTGCCAGCACCCCCCGCGGGACTAGCTACGAGCAGTACTTC
>once|TRBV5-4|TRBJ2-7|.
CASSLATGGLLEQYF
TGTGCCAGCAGCTTGGCTACTGGCGGACTACTCGAGCAGTACTTC
>.|TRBV15|TRBJ2-2|.
CATSRDLRTVGPTGELFF
TGTGCCACCAGCAGAGATTTAAGGACAGTTGGACCTACCGGGGAGCTGTTTTTT
>.|TRBV7-2|TRBJ2-1|.
CASSFRGGKEDEQFF
TGTGCCAGCAGCTTTAGGGGGGGGAAGGAGGATGAGCAGTTCTTC
>once|TRBV7-3|TRBJ2-2|.
CASSFTGETGELFF
TGTGCCAGCAGCTTTACGGGGGAGACCGGGGAGCTGTTTTTT
>.|TRBV30|TRBJ1-2|.
CAWSPDGYYGYTF
TGTGCCTGGAGTCCCGACGGCTACTATGGCTACACCTTC
>.|TRBV7-9|TRBJ2-7|.
CASSQQGVEQYF
TGTGCCAGCAGCCAACAGGGAGTGGAGCAGTACTTC
>.|TRBV9|TRBJ2-2|TRBD2
CASSEGGPFNTGELFF
TGTGCCAGCAGTGAGGGAGGGCCTTTTAATACCGGGGAGCTGTTTTTT
>.|TRBV18|TRBJ2-3|.
CASSPVLAGASTDTQYF
TGTGCCAGCTCACCGGTTCTTGCGGGCGCTAGCACAGATACGCAGTATTTT
>.|TRBV14|TRBJ2-6|.
CASSTRGVVLTF
TGTGCCAGCAGCACCCGCGGGGTCGTCCTGACTTTC
>.|TRBV2|TRBJ2-1|.
CASISRTRGDEQFF
TGTGCCAGCATATCACGGACCCGAGGGGATGAGCAGTTCTTC
>once|TRBV5-1|TRBJ1-3|.
CASSLGSSGNTIYF
TGCGCCAGCAGCTTGGGGAGCTCTGGAAACACCATATATTTT
>.|TRBV11-3|TRBJ2-7|TRBD2
CASSLGRGDQREEQYF
TGTGCCAGCAGCTTAGGGCGGGGGGACCAGCGTGAAGAGCAGTACTTC
>once|TRBV6-1|TRBJ1-2|.
CASSESILGFNYGYTF
TGTGCCAGCAGTGAATCCATTCTGGGCTTTAACTATGGCTACACCTTC
>.|TRBV7-3|TRBJ2-2|.
CASSSGSAGELFF
TGTGCCAGCAGCTCAGGGAGCGCCGGGGAGCTGTTTTTT
>.|TRBV7-8|TRBJ2-5|.
CASSLRGALLITQYF
TGTGCCAGCAGCTTAAGGGGGGCCCTTCTGATTACCCAGTACTTC
>.|TRBV6-5|TRBJ2-1|TRBD1
CASKDRGRGLNEQFF
TGTGCCAGCAAAGACCGGGGCAGGGGGCTTAATGAGCAGTTCTTC
>.|TRBV6-6|TRBJ2-3|TRBD2
CASNDGTSGGDTQYF
TGTGCCAGCAACGACGGTACTAGCGGGGGTGATACGCAGTATTTT